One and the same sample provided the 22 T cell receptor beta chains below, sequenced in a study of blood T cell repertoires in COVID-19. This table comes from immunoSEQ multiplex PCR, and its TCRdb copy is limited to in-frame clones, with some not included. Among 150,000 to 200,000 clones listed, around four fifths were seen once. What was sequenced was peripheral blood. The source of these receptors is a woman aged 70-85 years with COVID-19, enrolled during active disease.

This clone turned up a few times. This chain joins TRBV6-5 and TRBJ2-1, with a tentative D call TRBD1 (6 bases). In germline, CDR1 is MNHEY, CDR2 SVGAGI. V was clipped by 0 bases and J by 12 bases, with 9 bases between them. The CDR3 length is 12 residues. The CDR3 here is CASSYSGTPQFF. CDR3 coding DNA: TGTGCCAGCAGTTACTCGGGGACACCGCAGTTCTTC.

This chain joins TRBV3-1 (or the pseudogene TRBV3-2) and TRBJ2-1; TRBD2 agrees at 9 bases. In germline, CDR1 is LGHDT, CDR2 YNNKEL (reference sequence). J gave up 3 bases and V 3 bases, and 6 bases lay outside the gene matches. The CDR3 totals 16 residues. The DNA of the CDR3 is TGTGCCAGCAGCCACATTAGCGGGAGACACTACAATGAGCAGTTCTTC. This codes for CASSHISGRHYNEQFF.

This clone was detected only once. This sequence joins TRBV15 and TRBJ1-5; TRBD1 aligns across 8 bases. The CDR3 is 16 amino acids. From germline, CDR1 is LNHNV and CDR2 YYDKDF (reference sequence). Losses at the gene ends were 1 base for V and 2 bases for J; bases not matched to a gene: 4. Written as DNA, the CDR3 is TGTGCCACCAGCAGAGGGGCAGGGGGCGGCAATCAGCCCCAGCATTTT. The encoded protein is CATSRGAGGGNQPQHF.

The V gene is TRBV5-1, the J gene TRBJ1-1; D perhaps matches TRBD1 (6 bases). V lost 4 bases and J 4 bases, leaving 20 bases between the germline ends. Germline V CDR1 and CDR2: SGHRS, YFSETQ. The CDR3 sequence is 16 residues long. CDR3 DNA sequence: TGCGCCAGCAGCCCAACGTCGGGGGGCAGCGGCACTGAAGCTTTCTTT. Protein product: CASSPTSGGSGTEAFF. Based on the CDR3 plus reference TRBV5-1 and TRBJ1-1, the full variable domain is KAGVTQTPRYLIKTRGQQVTLSCSPISGHRSVSWYQQTPGQGLQFLFEYFSETQRNKGNFPGRFSGRQFSNSRSEMNVSTLELGDSALYLCASSPTSGGSGTEAFFGQGTRLTVV.

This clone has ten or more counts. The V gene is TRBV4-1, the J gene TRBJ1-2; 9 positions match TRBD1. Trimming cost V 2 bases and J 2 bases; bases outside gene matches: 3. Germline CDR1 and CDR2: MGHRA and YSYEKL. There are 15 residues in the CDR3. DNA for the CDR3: TGCGCCAGCAGCCAATCAGACAGGGGGAACTATGGCTACACCTTC. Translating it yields CASSQSDRGNYGYTF.

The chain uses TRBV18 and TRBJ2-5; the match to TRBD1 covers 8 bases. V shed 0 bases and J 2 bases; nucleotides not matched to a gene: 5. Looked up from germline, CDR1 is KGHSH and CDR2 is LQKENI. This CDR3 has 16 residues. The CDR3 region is CASSPPRRTGQETQYF. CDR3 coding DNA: TGTGCCAGCTCACCACCAAGGAGGACAGGGCAAGAGACCCAGTACTTC.

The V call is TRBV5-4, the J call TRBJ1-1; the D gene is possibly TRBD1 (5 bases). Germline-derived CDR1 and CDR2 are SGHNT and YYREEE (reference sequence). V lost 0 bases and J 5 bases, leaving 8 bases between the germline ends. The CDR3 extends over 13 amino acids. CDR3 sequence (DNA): TGTGCCAGCAGCTTGGAACGGGGGACTGAAGCTTTCTTT. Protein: CASSLERGTEAFF.

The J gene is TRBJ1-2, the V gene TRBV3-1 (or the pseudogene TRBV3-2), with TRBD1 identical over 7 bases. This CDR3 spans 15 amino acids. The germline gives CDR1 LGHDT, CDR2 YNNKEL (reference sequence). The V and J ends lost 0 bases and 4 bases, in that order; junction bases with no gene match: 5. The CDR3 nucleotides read TGTGCCAGCAGCCAAGATCAGGGACAGTTCTATGGCTACACCTTC. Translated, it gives CASSQDQGQFYGYTF.

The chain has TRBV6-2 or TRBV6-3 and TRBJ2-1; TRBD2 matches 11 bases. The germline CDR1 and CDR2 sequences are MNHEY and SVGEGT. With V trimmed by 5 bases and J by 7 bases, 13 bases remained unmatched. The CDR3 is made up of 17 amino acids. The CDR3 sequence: CASSPPSGLAVGNEQFF. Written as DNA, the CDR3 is TGTGCCAGCAGTCCCCCCTCGGGACTAGCGGTTGGAAATGAGCAGTTCTTC.

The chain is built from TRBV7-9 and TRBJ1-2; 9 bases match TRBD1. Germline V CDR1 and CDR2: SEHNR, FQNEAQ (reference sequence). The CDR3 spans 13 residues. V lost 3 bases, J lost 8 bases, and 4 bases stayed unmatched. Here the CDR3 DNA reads TGTGCCAGCAGCTTTGGACAGGGGCGCGGCTACACCTTC. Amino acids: CASSFGQGRGYTF.

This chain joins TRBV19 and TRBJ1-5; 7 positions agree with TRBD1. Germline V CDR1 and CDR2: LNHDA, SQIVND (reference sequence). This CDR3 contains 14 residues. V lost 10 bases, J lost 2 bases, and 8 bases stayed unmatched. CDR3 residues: CATTTTGGNQPQHF. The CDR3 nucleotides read TGTGCCACGACGACTACAGGGGGCAATCAGCCCCAGCATTTT.

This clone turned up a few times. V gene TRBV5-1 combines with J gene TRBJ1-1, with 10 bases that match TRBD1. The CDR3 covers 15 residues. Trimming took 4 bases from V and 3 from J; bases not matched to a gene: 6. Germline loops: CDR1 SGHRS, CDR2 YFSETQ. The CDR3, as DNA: TGCGCCAGCAGCAACAGGGACAGGGGAGACACTGAAGCTTTCTTT. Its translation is CASSNRDRGDTEAFF.

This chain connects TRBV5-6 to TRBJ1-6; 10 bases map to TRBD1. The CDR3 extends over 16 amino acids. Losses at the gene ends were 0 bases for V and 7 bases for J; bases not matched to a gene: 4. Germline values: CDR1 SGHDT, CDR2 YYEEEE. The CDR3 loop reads CASSLDTGQGNSPLHF. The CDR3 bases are TGTGCCAGCAGCTTGGACACGGGACAGGGGAATTCACCCCTCCACTTT.

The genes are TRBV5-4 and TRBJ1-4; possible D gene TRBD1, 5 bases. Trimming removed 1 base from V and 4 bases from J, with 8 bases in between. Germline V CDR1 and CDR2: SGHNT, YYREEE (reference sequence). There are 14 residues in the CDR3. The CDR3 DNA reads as TGTGCCAGCAGCTTGCAGGGTCTTAATGAAAAACTGTTTTTT. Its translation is CASSLQGLNEKLFF.

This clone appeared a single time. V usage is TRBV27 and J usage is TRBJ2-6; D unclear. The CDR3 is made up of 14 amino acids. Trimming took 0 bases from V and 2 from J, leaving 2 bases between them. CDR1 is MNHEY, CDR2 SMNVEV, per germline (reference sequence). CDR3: CASSLSTGANVLTF. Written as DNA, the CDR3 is TGTGCCAGCAGTTTATCTACTGGGGCCAACGTCCTGACTTTC.

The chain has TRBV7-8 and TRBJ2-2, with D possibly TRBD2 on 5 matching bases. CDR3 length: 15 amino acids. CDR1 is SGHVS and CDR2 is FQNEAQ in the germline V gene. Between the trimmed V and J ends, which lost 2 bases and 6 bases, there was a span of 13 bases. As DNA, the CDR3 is TGTGCCAGCAGCTTAAGCCGCGCGGAGGCCGGGGAGCTGTTTTTT. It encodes CASSLSRAEAGELFF.

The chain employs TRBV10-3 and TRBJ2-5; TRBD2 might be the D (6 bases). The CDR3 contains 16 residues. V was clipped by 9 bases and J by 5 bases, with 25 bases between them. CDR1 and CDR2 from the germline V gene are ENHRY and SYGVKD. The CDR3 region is CAISSTSPNFGETQYF. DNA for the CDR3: TGTGCCATATCTTCGACTAGTCCGAACTTCGGGGAGACCCAGTACTTC.

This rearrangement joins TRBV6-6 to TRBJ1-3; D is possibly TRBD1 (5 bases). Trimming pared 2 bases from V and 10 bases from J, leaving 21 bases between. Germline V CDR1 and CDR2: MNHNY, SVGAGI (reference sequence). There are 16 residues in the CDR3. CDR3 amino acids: CASSYVAGNALGTIYF. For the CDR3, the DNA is TGTGCCAGCAGTTACGTGGCAGGGAACGCTCTTGGTACCATATATTTT.

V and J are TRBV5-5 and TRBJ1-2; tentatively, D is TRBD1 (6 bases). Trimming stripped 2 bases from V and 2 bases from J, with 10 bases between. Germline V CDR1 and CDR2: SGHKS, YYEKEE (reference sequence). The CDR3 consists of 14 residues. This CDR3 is CASSFTGTNYGYTF. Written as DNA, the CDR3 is TGTGCCAGCAGCTTTACAGGGACCAACTATGGCTACACCTTC.

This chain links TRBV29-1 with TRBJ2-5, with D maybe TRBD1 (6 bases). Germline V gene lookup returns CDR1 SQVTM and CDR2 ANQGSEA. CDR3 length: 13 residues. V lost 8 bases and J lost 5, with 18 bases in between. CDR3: CSTTQGLGETQYF. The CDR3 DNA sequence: TGCAGCACTACACAGGGCCTCGGGGAGACCCAGTACTTC.

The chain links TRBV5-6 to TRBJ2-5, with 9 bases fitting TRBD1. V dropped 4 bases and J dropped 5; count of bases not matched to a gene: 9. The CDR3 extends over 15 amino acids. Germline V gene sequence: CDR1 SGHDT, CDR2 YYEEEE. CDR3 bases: TGTGCCAGCAGCCTCCGGGACAGGGCCTGGGAGACCCAGTACTTC. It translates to CASSLRDRAWETQYF.

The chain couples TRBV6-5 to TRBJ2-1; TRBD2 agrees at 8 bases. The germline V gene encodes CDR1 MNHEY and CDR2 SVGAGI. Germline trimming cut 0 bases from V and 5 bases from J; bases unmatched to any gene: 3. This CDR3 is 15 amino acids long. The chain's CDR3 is CASSYSSGSHNEQFF. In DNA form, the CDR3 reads TGTGCCAGCAGTTACTCCAGCGGGAGTCACAATGAGCAGTTCTTC.